This T cell receptor beta chain was observed in a study of T-cell memory formation after mild COVID-19 (dated by TCRdb to the early 2020s). Study-wide context: TCR sequence clusters from the two donors were largely donor specific. In two donors, T-cell clones that expanded and contracted after mild COVID-19 were followed by sequencing TCRalpha and TCRbeta repertoires longitudinally. Two young, previously healthy adult volunteers made up the cohort, one male and one female.

Beyond this particular receptor, the publication reports: From day 15 to 85, contracting clones showed balanced CD4/CD8 phenotypes, whereas a second wave of clones that expanded from day 15 to 37 leaned towards CD4+. SARS-CoV-2 specificity was not confirmed for the second-wave clones peaking on day 37. The study covered only a couple of mild cases, and larger cohorts including severe cases with pre-infection samples were considered necessary. The detection of some responding clones in pre-infection memory suggests that pre-existing cross-reactive memory T cells joined the SARS-CoV-2 response. Contracting CD4+ clones were located mainly in the CM and EM memory subsets, whereas CD8+ clones were found to be enriched in EMRA.

The sample holds a few counts of this clonotype. Its specific antigen is unknown. Base qualities are not provided; no much larger clone lies one nucleotide away. Ficoll-Paque density gradient centrifugation was used to isolate PBMCs. The reads were generated on an Illumina NovaSeq 6000. TCRalpha and TCRbeta cDNA libraries were built by 5'RACE with constant-segment primers, adding sample barcodes and unique molecular identifiers. RNA was extracted from every sample with Trizol reagent. Library amplification was performed in two PCR steps, and a second sample barcode and Illumina TruSeq adapters were introduced in the second step. The libraries were sequenced on an Illumina NovaSeq using 2 x 150 bp paired-end reads. Regarding the original processing steps: With migec v1.2.7, reads were demultiplexed and then collapsed into UMI-guided consensus sequences. Using mixcr v2.1.11, UMI consensuses were aligned to TRA and TRB V and J templates and then assembled into clonotypes. Expanded or contracted clonotypes were those called significant by both edgeR and NoisET, with noise models trained on biological replicates. edgeR calls used a false discovery rate-adjusted p below 0.01 and a log2 fold-change threshold of 1. As an exploratory analysis of dynamics, max-normalized trajectories of the 1000 most abundant clonotypes were examined by PCA with hierarchical clustering. Separately sequenced CD4+ and CD8+ repertoires were used to assign a CD4 or CD8 phenotype to each responding clone. In-frame beta chains were kept once TCRdb had trimmed the public reads at Q25 with fastp and called clones with MiXCR. Rows matching on CDR3 protein sequence are summarized as one entry with the most common DNA and genes. TCRdb's processing, not the authors', yielded these V and J calls. The sample records a few hundred thousand distinct CDR3 sequences, around a fifth of which are singletons. The ten top clones hold around 13% of the sample.

This TCR derives from an adult woman who had mild COVID-19 (a few samples of this study predate the infection). The sample titles of this study are shuffled in the database, so cell type and time point are left out; the donor was told from shared clones. The material sequenced was PBMCs or a T cell subset sorted from them (not recorded which).

The DNA sequence follows: TGCGCCAGCAGCGCTTCAGGGGGCCCCTATGGCTACACCTTC. Its coded protein is CASSASGGPYGYTF. This chain is built from TRBV5-1 and TRBJ1-2, and 8 junctional nucleotides match TRBD1. V is pruned by 4 bases and J by 4 bases, leaving 6 bases of the junction without a gene match. The CDR3 measures 14 amino acids from cysteine to phenylalanine. Only the CDR3 part of the read is kept: 42 bases, read in frame from the first base. CDR1 and CDR2 are read off the germline V gene as SGHRS and YFSETQ.